Listed here are 13 T cell receptor beta chains from one sample, sequenced in a study of cytomegalovirus exposure and HLA in healthy donors. This table comes from immunoSEQ multiplex PCR, and its TCRdb copy is limited to in-frame clones, with some not included. The sample lists about 82,000 clones; approximately 93% were seen once. Sample: PBMCs. Receptors originate from a man aged 18 to 35 in good health and CMV-seronegative.

V gene TRBV11-2 combines with J gene TRBJ2-7, with D perhaps TRBD1 (5 bases). The CDR3 runs 16 residues. Germline V lookup: CDR1 SGHAT, CDR2 FQNNGV. V was clipped by 5 bases and J by 3 bases, with 20 bases between them. As DNA, the CDR3 is TGTGCCAGCAGCGCCGACAGAACCATTAGTTTCTACGAGCAGTACTTC. Translation gives CASSADRTISFYEQYF. Full variable domain (outside the CDR3, taken from reference TRBV11-2 and TRBJ2-7): EAGVAQSPRYKIIEKRQSVAFWCNPISGHATLYWYQQILGQGPKLLIQFQNNGVVDDSQLPKDRFSAERLKGVDSTLKIQPAKLEDSAVYLCASSADRTISFYEQYFGPGTRLTVT.

The V and J genes are TRBV4-1 and TRBJ2-1; tentative D call: TRBD2 (6 bases). V lost 3 bases, J lost 9 bases, and 18 bases lay in between. Germline CDR1 MGHRA, CDR2 YSYEKL. CDR3 length: 15 residues. In nucleotides, the CDR3 is TGCGCCAGCAGCCAGGAGGGGACTGCGAGCACTGAGCAGTTCTTC. Its protein product is CASSQEGTASTEQFF.

The chain has TRBV7-2 and TRBJ2-3; possibly TRBD1 for D (5 bases). The CDR3 is 12 residues long. The germline CDR1 and CDR2 sequences are SGHTA and FQGNSA. V shed 5 bases and J shed 4 bases, with 7 bases lying between them. CDR3 DNA: TGTGCCAGCAGCCCAGGGTCAGATACGCAGTATTTT. It specifies CASSPGSDTQYF.

CDR3: CASSRRTSGYEQYF. CDR3 DNA: TGTGCCAGCAGCCGAAGGACTAGCGGCTACGAGCAGTACTTC. The rearrangement uses TRBV7-2 and TRBJ2-7, with 10 bases matching TRBD2. V was pared by 5 bases and J by 3 bases, with 4 bases of the junction left unmatched. CDR1 is SGHTA and CDR2 is FQGNSA in the germline V gene. The CDR3 spans 14 residues.

The chain recombines TRBV6-1 with TRBJ2-1, with 7 nucleotides matching TRBD1. The germline V gene encodes CDR1 MNHNS and CDR2 SASEGT. V gave up 7 bases and J gave up 6 bases; unmatched junction bases: 12. This CDR3 spans 15 amino acids. CDR3 amino acids: CASKGDRVFINEQFF. The CDR3 nucleotides are TGTGCCAGCAAGGGCGACAGGGTTTTTATCAATGAGCAGTTCTTC.

This sequence joins TRBV19 and TRBJ2-7, with TRBD2 matching 7 bases. The trim removed 9 bases at V and 1 base at J, leaving 6 bases unmatched. CDR1 and CDR2 from the germline V gene are LNHDA and SQIVND (reference sequence). This CDR3 is built from 13 residues. CDR3 sequence reads: CASSPGLSYEQYF. The CDR3 DNA reads TGTGCCAGCTCACCGGGACTATCCTACGAGCAGTACTTC.

The chain uses TRBV5-6 and TRBJ2-3; a possible D gene is TRBD2 (6 bases). Per germline, CDR1 SGHDT and CDR2 YYEEEE. Trimming cost V 5 bases and J 0 bases, with 16 bases left between them. The length of the CDR3 is 16 residues. The CDR3 DNA reads TGTGCCAGCAGGTATGGAGGGAGCACTAGCACAGATACGCAGTATTTT. Amino acid sequence: CASRYGGSTSTDTQYF.

The CDR3 bases are TGTGCCAGTAGTACCAGACAGGGGGCCATGAACACTGAAGCTTTCTTT. Amino acid sequence: CASSTRQGAMNTEAFF. The genes are TRBV19 and TRBJ1-1, with 10 bases fitting TRBD1. The V gene end was trimmed by 4 bases and the J gene end by 0 bases; junction bases not matched to a gene: 5. This CDR3 is built from 16 residues. The germline CDR1 and CDR2 sequences are LNHDA and SQIVND (reference sequence). Combining the CDR3 with reference TRBV19 and TRBJ1-1 gives the whole variable domain DGGITQSPKYLFRKEGQNVTLSCEQNLNHDAMYWYRQDPGQGLRLIYYSQIVNDFQKGDIAEGYSVSREKKESFPLTVTSAQKNPTAFYLCASSTRQGAMNTEAFFGQGTRLTVV.

This clone was picked up one time. This sequence joins TRBV27 and TRBJ1-1, with no clear D. This CDR3 has 14 residues. Germline CDR1 MNHEY, CDR2 SMNVEV (reference sequence). The ends were cut back, 6 bases at V and 6 bases at J, with 17 bases in the middle. CDR3 protein: CASREGGSLPEAFF. The CDR3 region has the DNA TGTGCCAGCAGGGAGGGAGGGTCCCTACCTGAAGCTTTCTTT.

The V and J genes are TRBV7-3 and TRBJ2-3, with D uncertain. V lost 5 bases to trimming and J lost 1 base, with 13 bases between them. This CDR3 spans 15 amino acids. Germline V gene lookup returns CDR1 SGHTA and CDR2 FQGTGA. This CDR3 reads CASSPRLRGTDTQYF. The CDR3 coding sequence is TGTGCCAGCAGCCCCCGCCTAAGAGGCACAGATACGCAGTATTTT.

The rearrangement uses TRBV6-4 and TRBJ2-1; no definite D call. The CDR3 extends over 12 amino acids. Germline CDR1 MRHNA, CDR2 SNTAGT. Trimming stripped 2 bases from V and 9 bases from J, with 8 bases between. The CDR3 DNA follows: TGTGCCAGCAGTGACACTATTGGTGAGCAGTTCTTC. Protein: CASSDTIGEQFF.

The CDR3 DNA is TGTGCCTGGAGTGTGGACAGGCAAGGCACAGATACGCAGTATTTT. Amino acid sequence: CAWSVDRQGTDTQYF. J is TRBJ2-3 and V is TRBV30; TRBD1 agrees at 7 bases. V lost 0 bases to trimming and J lost 1 base; unmatched junction nucleotides: 4. The CDR3 loop spans 15 amino acids. Germline-derived CDR1 and CDR2 are GTSNPN and SVGIG (reference sequence). Filled out from reference TRBV30 and TRBJ2-3, the complete variable domain reads SQTIHQWPATLVQPVGSPLSLECTVEGTSNPNLYWYRQAAGRGLQLLFYSVGIGQISSEVPQNLSASRPQDRQFILSSKKLLLSDSGFYLCAWSVDRQGTDTQYFGPGTRLTVL.

The rearrangement joins TRBV5-3 to TRBJ1-5; D gene ambiguous. TRBV5-3 is annotated as an ORF whose role is uncertain. V was pared by 2 bases and J by 0 bases, with 9 bases between. There are 15 residues in the CDR3. The CDR3 bases are TGTGCCAGAAGCTTCGGGAGGACTAGCAATCAGCCCCAGCATTTT. Translated: CARSFGRTSNQPQHF.